This T cell receptor beta chain was identified in a study of preoperative IRX-2 immunotherapy in early breast cancer. Germline V gene sequence: CDR1 SQVTM, CDR2 ANQGSEA. The CDR3 is made up of 12 amino acids. V dropped 6 bases and J dropped 2 bases, with 10 bases sitting between them. Assay used: immunoSEQ multiplex PCR; TCRdb lists only in-frame clones, some missing. The sample has about 23,000 clones; more than 80% are singletons. Treatment reported: preoperative locoregional IRX-2 cytokine immunotherapy. This phase Ib study tested locoregional IRX-2 cytokine immunotherapy given before surgery. The sequence was collected from a human donor with breast cancer. The chain recombines TRBV29-1 with TRBJ2-5, with D perhaps TRBD2 (6 bases). The starting material was tumor tissue, obtained after IRX-2 immunotherapy. This CDR3 reads CSVRDGQETQYF. The CDR3 DNA is TGCAGCGTGCGGGACGGTCAAGAGACCCAGTACTTC.